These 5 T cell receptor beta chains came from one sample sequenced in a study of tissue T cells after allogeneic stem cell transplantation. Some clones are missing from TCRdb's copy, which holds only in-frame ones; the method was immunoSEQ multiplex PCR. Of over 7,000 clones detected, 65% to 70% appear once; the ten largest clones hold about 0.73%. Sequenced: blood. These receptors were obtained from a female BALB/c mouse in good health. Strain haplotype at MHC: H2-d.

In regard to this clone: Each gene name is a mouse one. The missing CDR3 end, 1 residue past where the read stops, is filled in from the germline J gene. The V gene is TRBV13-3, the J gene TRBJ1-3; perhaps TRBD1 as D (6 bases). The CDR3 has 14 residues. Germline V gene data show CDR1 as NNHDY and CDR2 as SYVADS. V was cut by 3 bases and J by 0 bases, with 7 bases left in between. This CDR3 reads CASSGTVSGNTLYF. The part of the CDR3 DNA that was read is TGTGCCAGCAGTGGGACAGTTTCTGGAAATACGCTCTAT. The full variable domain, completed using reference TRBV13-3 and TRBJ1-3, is EAAVTQSPRSKVAVTGGKVTLSCHQTNNHDYMYWYRQDTGHGLRLIHYSYVADSTEKGDIPDGYKASRPSQENFSLILELASLSQTAVYFCASSGTVSGNTLYFGEGSRLIVV.

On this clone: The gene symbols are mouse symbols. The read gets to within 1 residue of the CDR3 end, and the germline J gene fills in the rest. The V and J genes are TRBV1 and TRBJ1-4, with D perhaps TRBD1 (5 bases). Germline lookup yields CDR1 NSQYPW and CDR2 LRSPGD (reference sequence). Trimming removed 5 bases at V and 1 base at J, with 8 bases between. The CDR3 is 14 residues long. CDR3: CTCSRDGSNERLFF. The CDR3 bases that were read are TGCACCTGCAGTCGGGACGGTTCCAACGAAAGATTATTT.

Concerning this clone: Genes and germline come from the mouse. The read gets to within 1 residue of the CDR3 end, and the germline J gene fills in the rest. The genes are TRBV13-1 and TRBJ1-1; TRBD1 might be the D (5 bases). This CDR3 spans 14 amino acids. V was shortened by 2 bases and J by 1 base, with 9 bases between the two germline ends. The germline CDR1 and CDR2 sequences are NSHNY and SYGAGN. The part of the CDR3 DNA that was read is TGTGCCAGCAGTGAGGGGGGAGGGAACACAGAAGTCTTC. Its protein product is CASSEGGGNTEVF. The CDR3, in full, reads CASSEGGGNTEVFF.

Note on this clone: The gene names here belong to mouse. CDR3 loop: CASSQEGSNERLFF. CDR3 DNA, as far as it was read: TGTGCCAGCAGCCAAGAGGGTTCCAACGAAAGATTATTT. This chain joins TRBV5 and TRBJ1-4; no reliable D call. The read stops 1 residue short of the end of the CDR3; the missing end is completed from the germline J gene. The CDR3 sequence is 14 residues long. With 0 bases removed from V and 1 base from J, the gap between germline ends came to 3 bases. CDR1 and CDR2 from the germline V gene are LGHNA and YNLKQL (reference sequence).

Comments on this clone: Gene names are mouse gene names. CDR3 bases read: TGTGCCAGCAGCCAAGGACAGGGGGCAAACACAGAAGTCTTC. The encoded protein is CASSQGQGANTEVF. The full-length CDR3 reads as CASSQGQGANTEVFF. The genes are TRBV5 and TRBJ1-1; 9 nucleotides line up with TRBD1. The CDR3 is cut off 1 residue early in the read; its end comes from the germline J gene. CDR1 and CDR2 (germline): LGHNA, YNLKQL (reference sequence). The CDR3 contains 15 residues. V lost 1 base and J lost 0; bases outside the gene matches: 0.